A selection of T cell receptor beta chains follows, all from one sample in a study of blood T cell repertoires in COVID-19. TCRdb keeps only in-frame clones here, not all; method: immunoSEQ multiplex PCR. The profile covers tens of thousands of clones, with about three quarters appearing a single time and about 20% taken by the ten largest. The material sequenced was peripheral blood. These receptors were obtained from a human donor with active or convalescent COVID-19. The donor label of this sample is uncertain. Each CDR3 is given with its conserved first and last residue. The D gene is left open where the match is weak. For some rows the clone size is stated as once, few or many, or as a class when expanded; others skip it.

d_gene	j_gene	len	v_gene	abundance	CDR3nt	CDR3aa
-	TRBJ1-1	13	TRBV15	-	TGTGCCACCAGCAGAGAGTTTGTGCAGGAAGCTTTCTTT	CATSREFVQEAFF
TRBD1	TRBJ2-7	15	TRBV6-5	-	TGTGCCAGCAACGGCAGGGGGTCCCTCTCCTACGAGCAGTACTTC	CASNGRGSLSYEQYF
-	TRBJ2-3	13	TRBV19	-	TGTGCCAGTAGTCCCTATACGGCAGATACGCAGTATTTT	CASSPYTADTQYF
-	TRBJ2-2	15	TRBV18	-	TGTGCCAGCTCCGGACAGCTCATGAACACCGGGGAGCTGTTTTTT	CASSGQLMNTGELFF
-	TRBJ1-1	16	TRBV19	-	TGTGCCAGTAGTATAGGTGGCGGGGCGAGGGGCACTGAAGCTTTCTTT	CASSIGGGARGTEAFF
-	TRBJ1-1	16	TRBV3-1/TRBV3-2	-	TGTGCCAGCAGCCAAGTTTTAAGGGGTGCGAACACTGAAGCTTTCTTT	CASSQVLRGANTEAFF
-	TRBJ2-5	14	TRBV2	-	TGTGCCAGCAGCCAAGGACTCGTAAAAGAGACCCAGTACTTC	CASSQGLVKETQYF
-	TRBJ2-7	15	TRBV4-1	-	TGCGCCAGCAGCCAAGATCGGGACACTCACTACGAGCAGTACTTC	CASSQDRDTHYEQYF
-	TRBJ2-7	15	TRBV19	few	TGTGCCAGTAGTAACCAGGGGTCCGGCTCCTACGAGCAGTACTTC	CASSNQGSGSYEQYF
-	TRBJ1-6	13	TRBV27	few	TGTGCCAGCCGACAGGTCTTCAATTCACCCCTCCACTTT	CASRQVFNSPLHF
-	TRBJ1-4	16	TRBV19	-	TGTGCCAGTAGTACCCGCGGCGTGCGCCTTAATGAAAAACTGTTTTTT	CASSTRGVRLNEKLFF
-	TRBJ2-4	14	TRBV2	-	TGTGCCAGCACCGCTGGGGGGGCACTGGGCATTCAGTACTTC	CASTAGGALGIQYF
TRBD1	TRBJ2-1	19	TRBV12-5	-	TGTGCTAGTGGTTTGGGTCCGTTTATATCCGACAGGGTGCCGCAGGGGCAGTTCTTC	CASGLGPFISDRVPQGQFF
-	TRBJ1-1	13	TRBV12-3/TRBV12-4	-	TGTGCCAGCAGCCGGACACTGAACACTGAAGCTTTCTTT	CASSRTLNTEAFF
TRBD2	TRBJ2-1	16	TRBV24-1	-	TGTGCCACCAGTGGGCTTATAGCGGGAGGGTACAATGAGCAGTTCTTC	CATSGLIAGGYNEQFF
-	TRBJ2-2	16	TRBV6-5	-	TGTGCCAGCAGTTTCCCGCCAGGGGCAGGCGCCGGGGAGCTGTTTTTT	CASSFPPGAGAGELFF
TRBD2	TRBJ2-2	15	TRBV5-4	-	TGTGCCAGCAGCTTGGAGCGGGAGAGTTTGGGGGAGCTGTTTTTT	CASSLERESLGELFF
TRBD1	TRBJ2-7	14	TRBV10-3	-	TGTGCCATCATCCGGACAGGGGCACCGTACGAGCAGTACTTC	CAIIRTGAPYEQYF
-	TRBJ2-5	13	TRBV24-1	-	TGTGCCACCAGTGACCGGTTCCAAGAGACCCAGTACTTC	CATSDRFQETQYF
-	TRBJ1-5	15	TRBV28	-	TGTGCCAGCAGTTCAGGGACGGGGGGCAGACAGCCCCAGCATTTT	CASSSGTGGRQPQHF
-	TRBJ1-3	14	TRBV18	once	TGTGCCAGCTCACAGTCCGAGACTGGAAACACCATATATTTT	CASSQSETGNTIYF
-	TRBJ1-1	15	TRBV7-8	-	TGTGCCAGCAGCCTCCTTCCAGGGATGAACACTGAAGCTTTCTTT	CASSLLPGMNTEAFF
TRBD2	TRBJ2-7	16	TRBV29-1	few	TGCAGCGTCTCCGGGACTAGCGGTTGGAGCTCCTACGAGCAGTACTTC	CSVSGTSGWSSYEQYF
-	TRBJ2-7	14	TRBV23-1	few	TGCGCCAGCAGTCAGTTCCCGGGAATCTACGAGCAGTACTTC	CASSQFPGIYEQYF
-	TRBJ1-5	12	TRBV6-2/TRBV6-3	-	TGTGCCAGCAGCCTTGACATTTGGCGCCAGCATTTT	CASSLDIWRQHF
TRBD2	TRBJ2-7	16	TRBV7-2	many	TGTGCCAGCAGCTTAGCGGCTAGCGGGAGCTCCTACGAGCAGTACTTC	CASSLAASGSSYEQYF
-	TRBJ2-1	17	TRBV11-2	once	TGTGCCAGCAGCTTAGATGGCGAGCGGGCTGCCTACAATGAGCAGTTCTTC	CASSLDGERAAYNEQFF
TRBD2	TRBJ2-1	16	TRBV5-1	-	TGCGCCAGCAGCTTGGAGGGGTTAATAGCGGGTATCCGGCAGTTCTTC	CASSLEGLIAGIRQFF
TRBD2	TRBJ2-3	16	TRBV7-9	-	TGTGCCAGCAGCTTAATAGCGGGAGGGCCCGGAGATACGCAGTATTTT	CASSLIAGGPGDTQYF
-	TRBJ2-3	12	TRBV7-9	-	TGTGCCACTTTGAGGGGGGGAGATACGCAGTATTTT	CATLRGGDTQYF
TRBD1	TRBJ1-4	16	TRBV4-2	-	TGTGCCAGCAGCCAAGATCTGATGACAGGGGATGAAAAACTGTTTTTT	CASSQDLMTGDEKLFF
-	TRBJ2-1	17	TRBV5-1	-	TGCGCCAGCAGCTTTCCAGGGGCAGGAAGCTCCTACAATGAGCAGTTCTTC	CASSFPGAGSSYNEQFF
TRBD1	TRBJ2-3	14	TRBV10-1	-	TGCGCCAGCAGTCGGGACAGAGACACAGATACGCAGTATTTT	CASSRDRDTDTQYF
-	TRBJ1-1	16	TRBV10-1	-	TGCGCCAGCAGTGAGGGACAGTCTTCTGTCTACACTGAAGCTTTCTTT	CASSEGQSSVYTEAFF
TRBD1	TRBJ1-4	18	TRBV4-3	few	TGCGCCAGCAGCCAAGGCGACAGGGGGCGCGAGGCTAATGAAAAACTGTTTTTT	CASSQGDRGREANEKLFF
-	TRBJ2-1	11	TRBV18	few	TGTGCCAGCTCACCACTAGCAGAGCAGTTCTTC	CASSPLAEQFF
TRBD1	TRBJ1-1	15	TRBV2	-	TGTGCCAGCATGTTGGGGCAGGGGGCGCACACTGAAGCTTTCTTT	CASMLGQGAHTEAFF